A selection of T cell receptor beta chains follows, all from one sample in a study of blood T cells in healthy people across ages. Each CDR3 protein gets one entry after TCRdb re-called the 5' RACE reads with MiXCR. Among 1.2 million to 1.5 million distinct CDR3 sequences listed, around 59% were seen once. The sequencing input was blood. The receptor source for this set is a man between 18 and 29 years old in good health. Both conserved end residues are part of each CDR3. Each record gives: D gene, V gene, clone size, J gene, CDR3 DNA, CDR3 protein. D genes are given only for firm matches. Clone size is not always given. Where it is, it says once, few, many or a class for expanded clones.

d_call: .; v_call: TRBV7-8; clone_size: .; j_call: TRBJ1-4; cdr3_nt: TGTGCCAGCAGCTCCTCAGGGTTCTCTAATGAAAAACTGTTTTTT; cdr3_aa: CASSSSGFSNEKLFF
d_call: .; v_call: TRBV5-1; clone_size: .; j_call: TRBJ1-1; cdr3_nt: TGCGCCAGCAGCTTCGTTAAACAGGGTGTTGGGACTGAAGCTTTCTTT; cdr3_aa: CASSFVKQGVGTEAFF
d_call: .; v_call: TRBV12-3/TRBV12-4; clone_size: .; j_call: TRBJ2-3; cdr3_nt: TGTGCCAGCAGTTTAGTGTGGGGGGCCCCCCCCACAGATACGCAGTATTTT; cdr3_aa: CASSLVWGAPPTDTQYF
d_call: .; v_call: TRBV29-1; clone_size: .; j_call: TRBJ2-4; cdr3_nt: TGCAGCGTTGAGGGGGGCAGCGGGATCGGCGGGAAGCAGTACTTC; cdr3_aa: CSVEGGSGIGGKQYF
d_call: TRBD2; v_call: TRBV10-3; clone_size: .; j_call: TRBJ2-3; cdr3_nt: TGTGCCATCAGTGAAGCGGGAGTTAAGGAGGGCACAGATACGCAGTATTTT; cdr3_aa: CAISEAGVKEGTDTQYF
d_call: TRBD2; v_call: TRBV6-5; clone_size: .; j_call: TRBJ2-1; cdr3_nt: TGTGCCAGCAGTTACGGGACTAGGGTTTTCGATGAGCAGTTCTTC; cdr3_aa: CASSYGTRVFDEQFF
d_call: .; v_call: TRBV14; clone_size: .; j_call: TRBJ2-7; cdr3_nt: TGTGCCAGCAGCCAGCAGACAGGATCCGGCTACGAGCAGTACTTC; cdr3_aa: CASSQQTGSGYEQYF
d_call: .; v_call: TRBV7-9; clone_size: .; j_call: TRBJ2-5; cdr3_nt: TGTGCCAGCAGCTTCGGACTCACAAGAATCCAAGAGACCCAGTACTTC; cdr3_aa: CASSFGLTRIQETQYF
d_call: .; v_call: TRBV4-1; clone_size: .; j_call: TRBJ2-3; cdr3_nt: TGCGCCAGCAGCCAAGACGACATAGATACGCAGTATTTT; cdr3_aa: CASSQDDIDTQYF
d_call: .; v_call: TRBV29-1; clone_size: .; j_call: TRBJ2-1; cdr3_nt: TGCAGCGCGGGGGTGTATGAGCAGTTCTTC; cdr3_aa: CSAGVYEQFF
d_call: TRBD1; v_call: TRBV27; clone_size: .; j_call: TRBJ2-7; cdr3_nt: TGTGCCAGCAGTCTTGTGGGGGCCCAAGGGGGCAATGAGCAGTACTTC; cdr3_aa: CASSLVGAQGGNEQYF
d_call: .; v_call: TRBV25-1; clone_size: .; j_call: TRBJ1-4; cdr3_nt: TGTGCCAGCAGCTTCAGGGGATTAAGTGAAAAACTGTTTTTT; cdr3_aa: CASSFRGLSEKLFF
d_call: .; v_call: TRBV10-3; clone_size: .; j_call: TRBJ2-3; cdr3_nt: TGTGCCATCAGTTCCCCGCCGGCAGATACGCAGTATTTT; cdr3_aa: CAISSPPADTQYF
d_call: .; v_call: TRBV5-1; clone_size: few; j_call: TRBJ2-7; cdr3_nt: TGCGCCAGCAGCTTGGCCTCAGGGATCCACGAGCAGTACTTC; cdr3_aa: CASSLASGIHEQYF
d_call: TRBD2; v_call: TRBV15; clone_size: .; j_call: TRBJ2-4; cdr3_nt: TGTGCCACCAGCCGAACGACTAGCGGGAGGGAGGTAAACATTCAGTACTTC; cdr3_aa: CATSRTTSGREVNIQYF
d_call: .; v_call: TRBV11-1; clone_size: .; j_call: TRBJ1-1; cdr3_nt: TGTGCCAGCAGCTTAGGAACAGGGCTGAACACTGAAGCTTTCTTT; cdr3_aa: CASSLGTGLNTEAFF
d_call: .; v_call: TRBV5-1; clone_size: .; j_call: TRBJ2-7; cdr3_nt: TGCGCCAGCAGCTTGAGCGGTGGCGGTTATTACGAGCAGTACTTC; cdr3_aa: CASSLSGGGYYEQYF
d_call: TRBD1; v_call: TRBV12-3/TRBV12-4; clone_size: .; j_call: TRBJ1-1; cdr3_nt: TGTGCCAGCACCCCAGACTGGGACAGGGTGGCTGAAGCTTTCTTT; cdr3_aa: CASTPDWDRVAEAFF
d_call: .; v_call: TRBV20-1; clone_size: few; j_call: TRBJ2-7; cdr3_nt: TGCAGTGCTAGAGATCGGGGACCCAACTACGAGCAGTACTTC; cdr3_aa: CSARDRGPNYEQYF
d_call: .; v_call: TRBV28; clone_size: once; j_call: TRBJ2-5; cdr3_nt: TGTGCCACCGGGCCCTGGCGGGGGGCCCAGGGGGAGCAGTACTTC; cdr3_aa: CATGPWRGAQGEQYF
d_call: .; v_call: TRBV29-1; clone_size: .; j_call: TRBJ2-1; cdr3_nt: TGCAGCGTCGAGGGTTCAGAGACCCAGTTCTTC; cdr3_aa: CSVEGSETQFF
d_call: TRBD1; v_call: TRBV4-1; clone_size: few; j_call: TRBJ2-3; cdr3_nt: TGCGCCAGCAGCCCTTTCGACAGGGGGCAGGGGGATACGCAGTATTTT; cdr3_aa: CASSPFDRGQGDTQYF
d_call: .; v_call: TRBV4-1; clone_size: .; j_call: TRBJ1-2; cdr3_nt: TGCGCCAGCAGCTACACCACAGGGTTCGGGTATGGCTACACCTTC; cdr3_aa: CASSYTTGFGYGYTF
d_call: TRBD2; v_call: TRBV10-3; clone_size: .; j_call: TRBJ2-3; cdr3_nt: TGTGCCATCAGTGTTGGACTAGCGGATCGCACAGATACGCAGTATTTT; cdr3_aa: CAISVGLADRTDTQYF
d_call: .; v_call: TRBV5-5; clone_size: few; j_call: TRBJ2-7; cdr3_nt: TGTGCCAGCAGTCCCGGGTCAGGGAAGGACTACTACGAGCAGTACTTC; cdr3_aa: CASSPGSGKDYYEQYF
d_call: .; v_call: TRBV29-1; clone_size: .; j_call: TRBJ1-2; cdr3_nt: TGCAGCGTCCGCACAGCAGGGGCGGACTACACCTTC; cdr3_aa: CSVRTAGADYTF
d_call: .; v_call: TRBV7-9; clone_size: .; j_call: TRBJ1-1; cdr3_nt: TGTGCCAGCAGCTTCGCAGGGGTGAACACTGAAGCTTTCTTT; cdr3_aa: CASSFAGVNTEAFF
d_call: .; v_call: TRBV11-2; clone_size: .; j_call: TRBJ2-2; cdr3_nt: TGTGCCAGCAGCCCAAACGGACAGAACACCGGGGAGCTGTTTTTT; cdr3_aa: CASSPNGQNTGELFF
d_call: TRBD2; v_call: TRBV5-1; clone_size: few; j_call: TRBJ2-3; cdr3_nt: TGCGCCAGCAGCTTGGCGAGCGGGGGGGCAGATACGCAGTATTTT; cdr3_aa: CASSLASGGADTQYF
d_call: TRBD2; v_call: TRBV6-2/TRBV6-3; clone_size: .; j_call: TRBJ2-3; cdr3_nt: TGTGCCAGCAGTAAAAGGACTAGTTTGGAAACAGATACGCGGTATTTT; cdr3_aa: CASSKRTSLETDTRYF
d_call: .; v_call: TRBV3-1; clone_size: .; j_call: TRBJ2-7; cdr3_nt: TGTGCCAGCAGCCAATTTGTGAGACAGACTGATGACGAGCAGTACTTC; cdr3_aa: CASSQFVRQTDDEQYF
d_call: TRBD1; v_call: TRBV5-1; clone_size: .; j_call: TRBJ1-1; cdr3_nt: TGCGCCAGCAGCCCAATACAGGGGCCGAACACTGAAGCTTTCTTT; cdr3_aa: CASSPIQGPNTEAFF
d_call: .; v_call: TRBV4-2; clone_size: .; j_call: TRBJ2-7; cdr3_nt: TGTGCCAGCAGCCAAGACCTGGCGGGATGGACCTACGAGCAGTACTTC; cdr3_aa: CASSQDLAGWTYEQYF
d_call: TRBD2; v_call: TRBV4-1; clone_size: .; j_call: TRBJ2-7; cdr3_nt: TGCGCCAGCAGCCATCTAGCGGGGTCCTCCCACGAGCAGTACTTC; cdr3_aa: CASSHLAGSSHEQYF
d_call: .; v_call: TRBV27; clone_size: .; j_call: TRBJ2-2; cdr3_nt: TGTGCCAGCAGTTTAATTTTAGGGGATAGCACCGGGGAGCTGTTTTTT; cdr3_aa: CASSLILGDSTGELFF
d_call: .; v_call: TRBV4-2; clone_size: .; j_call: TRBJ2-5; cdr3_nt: TGTGCCAGCAGCCAAGATTTGTGGGCCCAAGAGACCCAGTACTTC; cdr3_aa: CASSQDLWAQETQYF
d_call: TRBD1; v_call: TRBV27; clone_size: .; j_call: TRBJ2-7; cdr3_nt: TGTGCCAGCAGTCCCAGGGGGCCAACCTACGAGCAGTACTTC; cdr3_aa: CASSPRGPTYEQYF
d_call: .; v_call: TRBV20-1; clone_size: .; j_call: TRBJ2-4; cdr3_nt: TGCAGTACTAGGACGGACGGGCAGCAGTACTTC; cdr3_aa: CSTRTDGQQYF